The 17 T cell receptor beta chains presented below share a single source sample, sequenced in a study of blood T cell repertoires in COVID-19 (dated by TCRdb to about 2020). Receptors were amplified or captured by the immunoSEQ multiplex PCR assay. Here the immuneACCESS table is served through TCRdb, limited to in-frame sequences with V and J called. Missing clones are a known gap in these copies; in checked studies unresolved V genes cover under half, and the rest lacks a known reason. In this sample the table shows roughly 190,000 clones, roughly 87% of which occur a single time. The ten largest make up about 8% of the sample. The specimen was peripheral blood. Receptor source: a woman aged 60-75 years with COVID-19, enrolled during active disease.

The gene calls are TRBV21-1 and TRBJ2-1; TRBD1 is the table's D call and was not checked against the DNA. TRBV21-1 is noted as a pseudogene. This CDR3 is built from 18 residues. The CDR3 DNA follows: TGTGCCAGCAGCAAAGCGCTGTCCTCTCTGCGTTCCAGGGATGAGCAGTTCTTC. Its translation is CASSKALSSLRSRDEQFF.

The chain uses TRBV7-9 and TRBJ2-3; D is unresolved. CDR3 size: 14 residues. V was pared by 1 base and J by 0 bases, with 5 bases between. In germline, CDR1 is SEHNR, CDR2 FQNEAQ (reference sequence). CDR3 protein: CASSLGASTDTQYF. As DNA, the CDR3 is TGTGCCAGCAGCTTAGGGGCCAGCACAGATACGCAGTATTTT.

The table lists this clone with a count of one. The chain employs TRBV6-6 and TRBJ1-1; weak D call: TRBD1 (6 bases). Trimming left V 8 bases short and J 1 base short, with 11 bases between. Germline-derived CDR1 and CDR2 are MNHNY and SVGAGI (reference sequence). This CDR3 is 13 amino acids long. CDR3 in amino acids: CASPGHPNTEAFF. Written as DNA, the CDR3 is TGTGCCAGCCCGGGACACCCGAACACTGAAGCTTTCTTT.

CDR3 loop: CASRGDRGFDNEQFF. CDR3 DNA sequence: TGCGCCAGCAGAGGGGACAGGGGGTTCGACAATGAGCAGTTCTTC. This chain uses TRBV5-1 with TRBJ2-1, with TRBD1 matching 11 bases. The CDR3 has 15 amino acids. Germline loops: CDR1 SGHRS, CDR2 YFSETQ. With V trimmed by 5 bases and J by 5 bases, 6 bases remained unmatched.

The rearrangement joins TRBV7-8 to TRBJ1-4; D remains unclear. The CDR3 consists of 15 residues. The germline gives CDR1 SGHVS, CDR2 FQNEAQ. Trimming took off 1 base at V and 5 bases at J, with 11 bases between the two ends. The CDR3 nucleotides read TGTGCCAGCAGCTTAGGGCGGCATCTGAATGAAAAACTGTTTTTT. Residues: CASSLGRHLNEKLFF. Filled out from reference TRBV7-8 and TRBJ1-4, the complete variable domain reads GAGVSQSPRYKVAKRGQDVALRCDPISGHVSLFWYQQALGQGPEFLTYFQNEAQLDKSGLPSDRFFAERPEGSVSTLKIQRTQQEDSAVYLCASSLGRHLNEKLFFGSGTQLSVL.

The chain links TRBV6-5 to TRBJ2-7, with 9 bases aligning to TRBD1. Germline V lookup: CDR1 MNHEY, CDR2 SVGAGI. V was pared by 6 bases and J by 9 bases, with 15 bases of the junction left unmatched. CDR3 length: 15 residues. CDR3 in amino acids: CASRKKGQGILSQYV. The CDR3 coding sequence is TGTGCCAGCAGGAAAAAGGGACAGGGTATTCTTTCGCAGTACGTC.

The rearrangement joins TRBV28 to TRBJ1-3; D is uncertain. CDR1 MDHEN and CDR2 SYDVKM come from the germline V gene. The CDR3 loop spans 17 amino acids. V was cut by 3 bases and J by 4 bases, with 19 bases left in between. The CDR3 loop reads CASSFAGAQVEGNTIYF. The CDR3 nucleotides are TGTGCCAGCAGTTTTGCGGGAGCGCAGGTAGAGGGAAACACCATATATTTT.

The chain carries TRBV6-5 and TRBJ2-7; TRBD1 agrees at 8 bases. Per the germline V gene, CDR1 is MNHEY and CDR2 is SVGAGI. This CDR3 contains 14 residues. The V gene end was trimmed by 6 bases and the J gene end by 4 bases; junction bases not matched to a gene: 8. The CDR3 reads CASSQRQGHYEQYV. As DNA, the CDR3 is TGTGCCAGCAGCCAAAGACAGGGGCATTACGAGCAGTACGTC.

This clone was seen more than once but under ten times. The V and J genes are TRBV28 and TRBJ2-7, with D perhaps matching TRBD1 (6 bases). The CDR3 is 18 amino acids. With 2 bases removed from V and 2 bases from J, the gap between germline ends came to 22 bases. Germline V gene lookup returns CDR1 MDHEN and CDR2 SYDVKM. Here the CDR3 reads CASSLLLGPSTGTYEQYF. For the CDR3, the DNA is TGTGCCAGCAGTTTACTTTTGGGGCCCTCCACAGGGACCTACGAGCAGTACTTC.

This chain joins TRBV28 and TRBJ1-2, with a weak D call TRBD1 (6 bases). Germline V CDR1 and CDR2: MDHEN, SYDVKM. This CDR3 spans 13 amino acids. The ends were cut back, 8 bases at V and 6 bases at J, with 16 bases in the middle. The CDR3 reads CASWYGQSHGYTF. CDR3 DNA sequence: TGTGCCAGCTGGTACGGACAGTCTCATGGCTACACCTTC.

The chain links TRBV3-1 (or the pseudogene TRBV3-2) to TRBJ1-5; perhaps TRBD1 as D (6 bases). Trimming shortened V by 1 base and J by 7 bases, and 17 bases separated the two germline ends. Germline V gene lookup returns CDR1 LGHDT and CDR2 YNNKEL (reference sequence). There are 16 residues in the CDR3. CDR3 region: CASSQAGGARGQPQHF. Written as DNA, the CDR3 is TGTGCCAGCAGCCAAGCGGGGGGGGCAAGGGGGCAGCCCCAGCATTTT.

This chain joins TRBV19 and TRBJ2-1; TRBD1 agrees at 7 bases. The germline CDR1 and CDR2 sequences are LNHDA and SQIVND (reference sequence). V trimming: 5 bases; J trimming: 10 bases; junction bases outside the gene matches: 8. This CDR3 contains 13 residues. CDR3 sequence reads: CASSPQQGLEQFF. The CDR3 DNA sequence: TGTGCCAGTAGTCCCCAACAGGGGCTAGAGCAGTTCTTC.

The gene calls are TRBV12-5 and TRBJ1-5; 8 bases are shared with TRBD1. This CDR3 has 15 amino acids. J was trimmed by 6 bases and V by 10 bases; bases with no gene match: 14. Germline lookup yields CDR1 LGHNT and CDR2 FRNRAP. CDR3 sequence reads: CATKVGQERIQPQHF. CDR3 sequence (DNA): TGTGCTACCAAAGTGGGACAGGAACGTATTCAGCCCCAGCATTTT. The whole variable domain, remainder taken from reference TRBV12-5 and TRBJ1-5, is DARVTQTPRHKVTEMGQEVTMRCQPILGHNTVFWYRQTMMQGLELLAYFRNRAPLDDSGMPKDRFSAEMPDATLATLKIQPSEPRDSAVYFCATKVGQERIQPQHFGDGTRLSIL.

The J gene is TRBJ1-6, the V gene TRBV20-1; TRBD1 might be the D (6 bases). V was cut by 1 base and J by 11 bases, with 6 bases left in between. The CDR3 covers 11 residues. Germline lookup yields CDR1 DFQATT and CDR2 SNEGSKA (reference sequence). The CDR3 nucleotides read TGCAGTGCTAGAGGGGGGCCACCCCTCCACTTT. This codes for CSARGGPPLHF.

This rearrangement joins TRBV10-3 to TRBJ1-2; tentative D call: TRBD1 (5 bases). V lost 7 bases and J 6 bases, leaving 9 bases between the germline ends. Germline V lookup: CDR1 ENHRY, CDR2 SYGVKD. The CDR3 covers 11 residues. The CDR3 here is CAINGGDGYTF. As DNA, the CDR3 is TGTGCCATCAATGGGGGGGATGGCTACACCTTC.

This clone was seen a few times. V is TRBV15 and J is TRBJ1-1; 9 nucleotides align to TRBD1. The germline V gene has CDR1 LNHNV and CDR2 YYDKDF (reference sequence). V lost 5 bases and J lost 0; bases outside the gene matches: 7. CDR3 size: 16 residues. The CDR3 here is CATSPGQGILNTEAFF. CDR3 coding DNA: TGTGCCACCAGCCCGGGACAGGGAATTCTGAACACTGAAGCTTTCTTT.

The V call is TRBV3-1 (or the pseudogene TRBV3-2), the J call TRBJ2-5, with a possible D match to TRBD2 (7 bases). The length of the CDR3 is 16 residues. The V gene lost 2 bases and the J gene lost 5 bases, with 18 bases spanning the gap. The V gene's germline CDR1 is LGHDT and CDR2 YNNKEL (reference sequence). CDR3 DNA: TGTGCCAGCAGCCAACAGGCCGCAGGGAGGGGGGAGACCCAGTACTTC. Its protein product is CASSQQAAGRGETQYF.